This TCR beta chain was sequenced in a study of beta chain features in type 1 diabetes. Study-wide points: In type 1 diabetes patients, VDJ junctions had fewer insertions; deletions at these junctions were more frequent.

Blood was drawn once from each donor into heparinised tubes. The draws averaged about 110 mL. Sorting that relied on CD45RO/CCR7/CD25/CD127/CD95/CD27 yielded CD4+ naive, central memory, regulatory and stem cell-like memory cells. Purity exceeding 95% was reached by all sorted populations. Points on this clone: The target antigen is unknown.

Expressed TCRB transcripts were sequenced because the entire RNA isolate underwent reverse transcription. Only in-frame clones appear in the TCRdb table, and some are missing; sequencing was by immunoSEQ multiplex PCR. The table lists roughly 310,000 clones, 9.5% to 11% of them singletons. This CDR3 has 15 amino acids. The V end lost 0 bases, the J end lost 5 bases, and 11 bases lay between the germline ends. Germline CDR1 and CDR2: KGHSY and FQNENV. V usage is TRBV16 and J usage is TRBJ1-5; weak D call: TRBD1 (5 bases). The source material was naive CD4+ T cells from blood. This receptor was taken from a woman aged 25 to 39 in good health. For the CDR3, the DNA is TGTGCCAGCAGCCAATCGCCCAGGGCTGATCAGCCCCAGCATTTT. Amino acid sequence: CASSQSPRADQPQHF.